This T cell receptor (beta chain) was sequenced for a study of shared clonotypes between healthy human individuals. Points on this clone: The antigen remains undetermined.

Overall study findings and caveats: Approximately 5% was the fraction of naive CD4 clonotypes found shared across several donors.

Germline V gene data show CDR1 as WSHSY and CDR2 as SAAADI. This CDR3 is 16 amino acids long. V was clipped by 2 bases and J by 1 base, with 14 bases between them. Genomic DNA per cell subset filled all wells of several immunoSEQ plates. Profiled with immunoSEQ multiplex PCR; TCRdb holds only in-frame clones, not every one. The sample comprises roughly 2.6 million clones, around nine tenths of which are singletons, and 0.13% to 0.15% rests with the top ten. The sequence derives from a man between 18 and 35 years old in good health. This sequence joins TRBV10-2 and TRBJ1-1; D is possibly TRBD1 (5 bases). The source material was naive CD4+ T cells sorted from blood. Documented subset: CD45RA+ positively selected. The CDR3, as DNA: TGCGCCAGCAGTGAGCGGCAGGGACGGGGGAACACTGAAGCTTTCTTT. It translates to CASSERQGRGNTEAFF.